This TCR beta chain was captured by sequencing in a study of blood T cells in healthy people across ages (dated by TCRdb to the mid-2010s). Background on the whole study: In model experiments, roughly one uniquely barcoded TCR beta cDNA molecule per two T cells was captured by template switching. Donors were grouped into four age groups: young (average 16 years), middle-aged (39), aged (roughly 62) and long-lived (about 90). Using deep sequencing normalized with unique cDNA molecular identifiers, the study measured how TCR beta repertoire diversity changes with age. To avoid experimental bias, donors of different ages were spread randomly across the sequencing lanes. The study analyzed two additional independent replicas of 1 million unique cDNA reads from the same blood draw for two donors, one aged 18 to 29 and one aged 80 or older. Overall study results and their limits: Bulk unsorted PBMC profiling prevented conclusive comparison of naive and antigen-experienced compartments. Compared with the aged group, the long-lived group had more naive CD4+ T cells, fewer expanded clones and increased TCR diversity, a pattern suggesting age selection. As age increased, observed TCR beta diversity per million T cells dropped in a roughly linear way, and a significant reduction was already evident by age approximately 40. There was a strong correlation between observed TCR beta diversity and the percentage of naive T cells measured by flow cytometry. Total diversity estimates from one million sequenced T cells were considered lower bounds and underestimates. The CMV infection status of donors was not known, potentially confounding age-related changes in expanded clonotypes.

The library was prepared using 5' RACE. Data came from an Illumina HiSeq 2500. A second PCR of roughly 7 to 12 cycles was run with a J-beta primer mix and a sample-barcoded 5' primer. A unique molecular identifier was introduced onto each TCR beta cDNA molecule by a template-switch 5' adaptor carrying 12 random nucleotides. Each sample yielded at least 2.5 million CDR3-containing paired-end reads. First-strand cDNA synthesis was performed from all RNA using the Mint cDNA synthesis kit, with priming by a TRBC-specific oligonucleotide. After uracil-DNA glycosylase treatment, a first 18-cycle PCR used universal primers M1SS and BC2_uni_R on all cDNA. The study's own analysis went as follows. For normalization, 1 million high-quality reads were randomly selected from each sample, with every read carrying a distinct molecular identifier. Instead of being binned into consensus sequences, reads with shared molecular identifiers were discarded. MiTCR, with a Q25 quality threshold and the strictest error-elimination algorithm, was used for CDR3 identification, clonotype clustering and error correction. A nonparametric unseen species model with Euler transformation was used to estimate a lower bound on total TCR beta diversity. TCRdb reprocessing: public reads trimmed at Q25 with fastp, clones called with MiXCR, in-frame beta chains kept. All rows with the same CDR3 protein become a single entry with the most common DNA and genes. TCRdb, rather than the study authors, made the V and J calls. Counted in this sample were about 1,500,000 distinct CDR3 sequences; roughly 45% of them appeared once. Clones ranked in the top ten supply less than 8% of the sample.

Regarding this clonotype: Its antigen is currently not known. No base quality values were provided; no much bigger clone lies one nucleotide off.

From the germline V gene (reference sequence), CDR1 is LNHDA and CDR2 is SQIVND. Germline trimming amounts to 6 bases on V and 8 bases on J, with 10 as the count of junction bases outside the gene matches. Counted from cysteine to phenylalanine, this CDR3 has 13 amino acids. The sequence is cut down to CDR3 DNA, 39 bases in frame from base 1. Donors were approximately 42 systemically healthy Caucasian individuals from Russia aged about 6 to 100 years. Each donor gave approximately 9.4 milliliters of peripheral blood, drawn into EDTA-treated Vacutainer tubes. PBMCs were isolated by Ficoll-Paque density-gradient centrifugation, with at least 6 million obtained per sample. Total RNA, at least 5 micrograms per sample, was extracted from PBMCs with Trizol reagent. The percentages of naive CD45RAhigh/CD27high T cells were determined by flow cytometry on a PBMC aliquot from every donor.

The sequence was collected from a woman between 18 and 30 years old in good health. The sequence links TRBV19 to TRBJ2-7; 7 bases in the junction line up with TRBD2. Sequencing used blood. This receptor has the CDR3 CASSGLGTAQQYF. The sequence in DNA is TGTGCCAGTAGCGGACTAGGAACTGCTCAGCAGTACTTC.